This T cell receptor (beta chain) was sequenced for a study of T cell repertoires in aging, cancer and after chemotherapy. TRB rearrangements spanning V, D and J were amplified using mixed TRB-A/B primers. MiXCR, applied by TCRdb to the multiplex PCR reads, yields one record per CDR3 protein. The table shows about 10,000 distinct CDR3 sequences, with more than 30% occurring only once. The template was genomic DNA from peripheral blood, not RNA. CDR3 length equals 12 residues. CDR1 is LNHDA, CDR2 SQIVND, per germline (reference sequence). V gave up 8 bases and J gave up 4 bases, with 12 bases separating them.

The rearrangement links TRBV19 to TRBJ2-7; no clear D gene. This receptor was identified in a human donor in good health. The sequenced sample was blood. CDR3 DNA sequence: TGTGCCAGTTCGGACCCGCCTTACGAGCAGTACTTC. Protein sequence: CASSDPPYEQYF.